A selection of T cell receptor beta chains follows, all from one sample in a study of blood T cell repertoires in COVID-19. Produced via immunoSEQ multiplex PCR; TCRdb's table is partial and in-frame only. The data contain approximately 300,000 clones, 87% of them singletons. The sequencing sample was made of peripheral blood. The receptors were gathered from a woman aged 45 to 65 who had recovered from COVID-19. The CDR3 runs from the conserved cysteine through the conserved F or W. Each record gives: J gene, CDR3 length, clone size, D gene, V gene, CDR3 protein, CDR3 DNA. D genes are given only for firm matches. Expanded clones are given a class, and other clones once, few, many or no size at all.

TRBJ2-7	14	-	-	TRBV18	CASSPGPSSYEQYF	TGTGCCAGCTCCCCTGGGCCCAGCTCCTACGAGCAGTACTTC
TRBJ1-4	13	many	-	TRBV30	CAWSVGLEEKLFF	TGTGCCTGGAGTGTGGGGCTTGAGGAAAAACTGTTTTTT
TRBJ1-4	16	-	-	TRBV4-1	CASSRQTGSTNEKLFF	TGCGCCAGCAGCCGACAAACAGGGAGTACTAATGAAAAACTGTTTTTT
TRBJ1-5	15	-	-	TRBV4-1	CASSYSIVGGQPQHF	TGCGCCAGCAGCTACTCTATCGTGGGAGGACAGCCCCAGCATTTT
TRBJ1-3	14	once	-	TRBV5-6	CASSLGGSGNTIYF	TGTGCCAGCAGCTTGGGAGGATCAGGAAACACCATATATTTT
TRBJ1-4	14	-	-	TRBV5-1	CASSLGATNEKLFF	TGCGCCAGCAGTCTGGGAGCGACTAATGAAAAACTGTTTTTT
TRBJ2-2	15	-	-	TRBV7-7	CASSPALTRAGELFF	TGTGCTAGCAGCCCCGCCCTCACCCGCGCCGGGGAGCTGTTTTTT
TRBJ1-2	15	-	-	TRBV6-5	CASSYSSRGAHGYTF	TGTGCCAGCAGTTACTCGTCCCGGGGGGCGCATGGCTACACCTTC
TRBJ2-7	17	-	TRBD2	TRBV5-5	CASSFFAGGTSTYEQYF	TGTGCCAGCAGCTTCTTCGCGGGGGGTACCTCGACCTACGAGCAGTACTTC
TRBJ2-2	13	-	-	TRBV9	CASSVDSGGELFF	TGTGCCAGCAGCGTAGACTCAGGCGGGGAGCTGTTTTTT
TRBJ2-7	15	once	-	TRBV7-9	CASSFGVVFPDEQYF	TGTGCCAGCAGCTTCGGGGTCGTCTTTCCGGACGAGCAGTACTTC
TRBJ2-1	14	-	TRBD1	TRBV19	CASRPGQGYNEQFF	TGTGCCAGTAGGCCGGGACAGGGGTACAATGAGCAGTTCTTC
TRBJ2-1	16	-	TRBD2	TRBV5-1	CASSSLTSGLVGEQFF	TGCGCCAGCAGCTCGCTGACTAGCGGGTTAGTCGGTGAGCAGTTCTTC
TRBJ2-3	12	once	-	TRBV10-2	CASSIAADTQYF	TGCGCCAGCAGTATTGCGGCTGATACGCAGTATTTT
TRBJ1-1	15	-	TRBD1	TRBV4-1	CASSHTDRVNTEAFF	TGCGCCAGCAGCCACACGGACAGGGTGAACACTGAAGCTTTCTTT
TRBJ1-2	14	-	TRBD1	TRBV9	CASSLDRGPDGYTF	TGTGCCAGCAGCTTGGACAGGGGGCCTGATGGCTACACCTTC
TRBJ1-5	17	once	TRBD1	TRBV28	CASSPGTGRYSNQPQHF	TGTGCCAGCAGTCCTGGGACAGGCCGTTATAGCAATCAGCCCCAGCATTTT
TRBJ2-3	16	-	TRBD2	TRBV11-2	CASSPGLAGVRDTQYF	TGTGCCAGCAGCCCAGGACTAGCGGGAGTACGAGATACGCAGTATTTT
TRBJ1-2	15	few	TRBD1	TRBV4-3	CASSQDLPGGNGYTF	TGCGCCAGCAGCCAAGATCTTCCAGGGGGAAATGGCTACACCTTC
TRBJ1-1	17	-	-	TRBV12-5	CASGLVTGGRWDTEAFF	TGTGCTAGTGGTTTGGTGACAGGAGGCCGGTGGGACACTGAAGCTTTCTTT
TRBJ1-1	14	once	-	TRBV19	CASSFNRENTEAFF	TGTGCCAGTAGTTTCAACAGGGAAAACACTGAAGCTTTCTTT
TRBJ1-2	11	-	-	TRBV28	CASSLDIGYTF	TGTGCCAGCAGTTTGGACATTGGCTACACCTTC
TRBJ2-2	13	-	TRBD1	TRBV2	CASSGQGTGELFF	TGTGCCAGCAGCGGACAGGGCACCGGGGAGCTGTTTTTT
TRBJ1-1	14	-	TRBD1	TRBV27	CASSLGTGSTEAFF	TGTGCCAGCAGTTTAGGGACAGGGAGCACTGAAGCTTTCTTT
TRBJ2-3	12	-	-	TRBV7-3	CASSIVTDTQYF	TGTGCCAGCAGCATAGTAACAGATACGCAGTATTTT
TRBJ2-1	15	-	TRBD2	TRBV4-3	CASSHGLAGVSEQFF	TGCGCCAGCAGCCACGGTCTAGCGGGAGTAAGTGAGCAGTTCTTC
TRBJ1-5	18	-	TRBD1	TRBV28	CASSPHEGTGWGNQPQHF	TGTGCCAGCAGTCCCCACGAGGGGACAGGCTGGGGCAATCAGCCCCAGCATTTT
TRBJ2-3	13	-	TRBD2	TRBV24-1	CATRAGVEDTQYF	TGTGCCACCAGGGCGGGAGTGGAAGATACGCAGTATTTT
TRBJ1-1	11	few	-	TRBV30	CAWSLAGRAFF	TGTGCCTGGAGTTTAGCAGGGCGAGCTTTCTTT
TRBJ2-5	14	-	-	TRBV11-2	CASSFTYGQETQYF	TGTGCCAGCAGCTTCACATATGGTCAAGAGACCCAGTACTTC
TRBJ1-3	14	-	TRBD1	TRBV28	CASSLGDRGNTIYF	TGTGCCAGCAGTTTGGGGGACAGAGGAAACACCATATATTTT
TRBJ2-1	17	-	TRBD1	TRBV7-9	CASSPRGPGQGYNEQFF	TGTGCCAGCAGCCCACGGGGGCCGGGACAGGGTTACAATGAGCAGTTCTTC
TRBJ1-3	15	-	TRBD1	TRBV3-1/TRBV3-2	CASSPQGATGNTIYF	TGTGCCAGCAGCCCACAGGGGGCTACTGGAAACACCATATATTTT
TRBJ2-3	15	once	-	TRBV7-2	CASSLLGQHTDTQYF	TGTGCCAGCAGCTTACTAGGACAGCACACAGATACGCAGTATTTT
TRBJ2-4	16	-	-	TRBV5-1	CASSSTLGGSQNIQYF	TGCGCCAGCAGCTCGACACTTGGAGGCAGCCAAAACATTCAGTACTTC
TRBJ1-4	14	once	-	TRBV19	CASSIDSINEKLFF	TGTGCCAGTAGTATCGACAGCATTAATGAAAAACTGTTTTTT
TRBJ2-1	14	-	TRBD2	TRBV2	CASGTSGGAFPPFF	TGTGCCAGCGGGACTAGCGGGGGGGCCTTCCCTCCGTTCTTC
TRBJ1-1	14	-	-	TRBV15	CATSRRLVNTEAFF	TGTGCCACCAGCAGACGGTTAGTGAACACTGAAGCTTTCTTT
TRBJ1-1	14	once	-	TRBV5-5	CASSLDLRGTEAFF	TGTGCCAGCAGCTTGGACCTCCGGGGCACTGAAGCTTTCTTT
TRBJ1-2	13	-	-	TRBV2	CASREEGRVGYTF	TGTGCCAGCAGGGAGGAGGGCAGGGTTGGCTACACCTTC
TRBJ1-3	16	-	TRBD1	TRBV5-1	CASSRTGFLSGNTIYF	TGCGCCAGCAGTCGGACAGGGTTTCTCTCTGGAAACACCATATATTTT
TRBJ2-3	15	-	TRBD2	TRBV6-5	CASSFRTPSGNTQYF	TGTGCCAGCAGTTTCCGGACCCCAAGCGGGAATACGCAGTATTTT
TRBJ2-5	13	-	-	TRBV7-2	CASSRAGDETQYF	TGTGCCAGCAGCCGCGCAGGGGACGAGACCCAGTACTTC
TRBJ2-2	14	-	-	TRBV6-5	CASSYQWLTGELFF	TGTGCCAGCAGTTACCAATGGCTCACCGGGGAGCTGTTTTTT
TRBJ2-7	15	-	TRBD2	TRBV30	CAWSGTSGRAAGQYF	TGTGCCTGGAGTGGGACTAGCGGGAGGGCCGCTGGGCAGTACTTC
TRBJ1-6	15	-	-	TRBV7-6	CASSPGEDHNSPLHF	TGTGCCAGCAGTCCCGGGGAGGACCATAATTCACCCCTCCACTTT
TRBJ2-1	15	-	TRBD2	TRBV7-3	CASSTSGSPVNEQFF	TGTGCCAGCAGCACAAGCGGGAGTCCTGTCAATGAGCAGTTCTTC
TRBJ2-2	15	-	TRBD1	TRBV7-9	CASSFRTGETGELFF	TGTGCCAGCAGCTTTAGGACAGGGGAGACCGGGGAGCTGTTTTTT
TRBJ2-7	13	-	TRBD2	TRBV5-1	CASSLNGGLEQYF	TGCGCCAGCAGCTTGAACGGGGGGTTGGAGCAGTACTTC
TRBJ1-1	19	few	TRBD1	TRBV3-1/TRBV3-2	CASSQDVFGITGEIPEAFF	TGTGCCAGCAGCCAAGATGTTTTCGGTATTACAGGGGAAATTCCTGAAGCTTTCTTT
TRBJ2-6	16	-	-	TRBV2	CASKLQGFSGANVLTF	TGTGCCAGCAAGCTACAGGGTTTCTCTGGGGCCAACGTCCTGACTTTC
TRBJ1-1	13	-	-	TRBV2	CASRTVLNTEAFF	TGTGCCAGCAGGACAGTCCTGAACACTGAAGCTTTCTTT
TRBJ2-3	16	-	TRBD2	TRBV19	CASSIRRGANTDTQYF	TGTGCCAGTAGTATTAGGCGGGGGGCCAACACAGATACGCAGTATTTT